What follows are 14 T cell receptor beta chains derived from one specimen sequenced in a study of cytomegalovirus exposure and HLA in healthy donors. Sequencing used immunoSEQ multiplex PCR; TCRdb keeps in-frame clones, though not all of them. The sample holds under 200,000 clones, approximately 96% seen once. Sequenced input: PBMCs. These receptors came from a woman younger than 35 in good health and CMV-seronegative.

As DNA, the CDR3 is TGCGCCAGCAGCTTGCAGGGGGGCGAATACGAGCAGTACTTC. Translated, it gives CASSLQGGEYEQYF. The chain employs TRBV5-1 and TRBJ2-7; D might be TRBD1 (7 bases). Germline V gene data show CDR1 as SGHRS and CDR2 as YFSETQ. Trimming removed 1 base from V and 4 bases from J, with 12 bases in between. The CDR3 spans 14 residues.

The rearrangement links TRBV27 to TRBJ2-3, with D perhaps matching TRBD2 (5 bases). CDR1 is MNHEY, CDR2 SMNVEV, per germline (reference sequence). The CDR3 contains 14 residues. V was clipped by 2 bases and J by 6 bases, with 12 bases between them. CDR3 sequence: CASSLGSQRDTQYF. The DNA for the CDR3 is TGTGCCAGCAGTTTAGGGAGCCAACGGGATACGCAGTATTTT.

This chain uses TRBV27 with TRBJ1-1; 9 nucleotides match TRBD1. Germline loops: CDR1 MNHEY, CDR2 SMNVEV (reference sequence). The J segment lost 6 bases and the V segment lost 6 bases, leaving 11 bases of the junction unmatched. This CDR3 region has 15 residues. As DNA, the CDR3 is TGTGCCAGCAGGCCAGAACAGGGGGCTAACTCTGAAGCTTTCTTT. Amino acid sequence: CASRPEQGANSEAFF.

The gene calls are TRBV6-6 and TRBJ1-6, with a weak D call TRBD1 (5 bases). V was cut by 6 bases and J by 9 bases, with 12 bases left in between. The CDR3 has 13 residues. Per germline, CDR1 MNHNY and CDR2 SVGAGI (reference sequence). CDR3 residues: CASRSTVASPLHF. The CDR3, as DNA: TGTGCCAGCAGATCGACAGTCGCTTCACCCCTCCACTTT.

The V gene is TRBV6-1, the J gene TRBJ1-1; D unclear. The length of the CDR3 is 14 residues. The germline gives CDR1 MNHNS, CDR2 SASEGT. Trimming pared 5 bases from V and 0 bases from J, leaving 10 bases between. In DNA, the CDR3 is TGTGCCAGCAGTAGGCAGACAATGAACACTGAAGCTTTCTTT. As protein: CASSRQTMNTEAFF.

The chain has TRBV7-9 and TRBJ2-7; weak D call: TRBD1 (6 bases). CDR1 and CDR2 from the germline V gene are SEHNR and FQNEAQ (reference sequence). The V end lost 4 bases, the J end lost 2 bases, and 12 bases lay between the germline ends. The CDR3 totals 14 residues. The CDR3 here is CASSSGHNPYEQYF. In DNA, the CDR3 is TGTGCCAGCAGCTCGGGACACAACCCCTACGAGCAGTACTTC.

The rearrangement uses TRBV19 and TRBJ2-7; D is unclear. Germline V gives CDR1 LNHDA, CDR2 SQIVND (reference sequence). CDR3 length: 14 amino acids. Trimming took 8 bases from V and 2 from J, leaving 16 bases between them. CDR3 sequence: CASSLGGRTYEQYF. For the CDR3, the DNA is TGTGCCAGTTCCCTCGGTGGCAGGACCTACGAGCAGTACTTC.

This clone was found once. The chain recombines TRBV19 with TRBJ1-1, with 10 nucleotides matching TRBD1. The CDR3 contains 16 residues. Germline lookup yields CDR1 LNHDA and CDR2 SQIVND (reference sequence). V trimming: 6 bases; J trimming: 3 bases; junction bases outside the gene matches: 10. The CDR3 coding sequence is TGTGCCAGTAGAACGGGGTCGACAGGGGGCCACACTGAAGCTTTCTTT. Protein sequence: CASRTGSTGGHTEAFF.

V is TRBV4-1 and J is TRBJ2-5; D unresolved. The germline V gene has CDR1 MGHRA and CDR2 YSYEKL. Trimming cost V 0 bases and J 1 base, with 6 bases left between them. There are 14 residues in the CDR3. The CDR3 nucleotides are TGCGCCAGCAGCCAAGATATAGCCCAAGAGACCCAGTACTTC. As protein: CASSQDIAQETQYF.

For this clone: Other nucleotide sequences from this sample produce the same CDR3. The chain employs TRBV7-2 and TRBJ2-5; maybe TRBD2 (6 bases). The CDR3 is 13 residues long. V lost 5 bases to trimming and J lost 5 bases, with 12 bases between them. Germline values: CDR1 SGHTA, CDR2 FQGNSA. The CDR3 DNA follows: TGTGCCAGCAGCCCCAGTGGAGGGGAGACCCAGTACTTC. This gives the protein CASSPSGGETQYF.

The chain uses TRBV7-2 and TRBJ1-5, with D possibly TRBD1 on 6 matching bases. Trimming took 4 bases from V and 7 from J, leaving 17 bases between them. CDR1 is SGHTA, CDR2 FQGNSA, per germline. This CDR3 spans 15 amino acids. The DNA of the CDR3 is TGTGCCAGCAGCTCCGGGACACTAAAGGGACAGCCCCAGCATTTT. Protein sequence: CASSSGTLKGQPQHF. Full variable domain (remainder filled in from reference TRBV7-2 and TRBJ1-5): GAGVSQSPSNKVTEKGKDVELRCDPISGHTALYWYRQSLGQGLEFLIYFQGNSAPDKSGLPSDRFSAERTGGSVSTLTIQRTQQEDSAVYLCASSSGTLKGQPQHFGDGTRLSIL.

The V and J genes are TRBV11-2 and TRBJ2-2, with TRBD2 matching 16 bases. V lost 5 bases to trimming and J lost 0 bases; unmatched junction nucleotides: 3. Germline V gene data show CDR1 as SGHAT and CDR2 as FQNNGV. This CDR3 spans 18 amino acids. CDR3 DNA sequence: TGTGCCAGCAGCCCCGGGACTAGCGGGGGGGCGAACACCGGGGAGCTGTTTTTT. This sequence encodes CASSPGTSGGANTGELFF. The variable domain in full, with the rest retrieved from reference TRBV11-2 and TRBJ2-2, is EAGVAQSPRYKIIEKRQSVAFWCNPISGHATLYWYQQILGQGPKLLIQFQNNGVVDDSQLPKDRFSAERLKGVDSTLKIQPAKLEDSAVYLCASSPGTSGGANTGELFFGEGSRLTVL.

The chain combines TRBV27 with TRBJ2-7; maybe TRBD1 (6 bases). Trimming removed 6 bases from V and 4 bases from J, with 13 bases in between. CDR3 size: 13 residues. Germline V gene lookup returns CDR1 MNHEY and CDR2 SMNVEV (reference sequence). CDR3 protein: CASRSQGAYEQYF. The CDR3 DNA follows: TGTGCCAGCAGGTCACAGGGAGCGTACGAGCAGTACTTC.

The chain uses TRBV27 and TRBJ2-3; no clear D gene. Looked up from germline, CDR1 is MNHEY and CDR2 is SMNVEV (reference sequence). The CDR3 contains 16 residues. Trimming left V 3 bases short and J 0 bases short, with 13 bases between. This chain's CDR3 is CASSFLYPTSTDTQYF. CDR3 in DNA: TGTGCCAGCAGTTTTTTATACCCGACTAGCACAGATACGCAGTATTTT.